Presented here are 25 T cell receptor beta chains from one specimen sequenced in a study of T cell responses to AZD1222 COVID-19 vaccine. Sequenced by immunoSEQ multiplex PCR; TCRdb stores in-frame clones only, minus some. Of fewer than 150,000 clones detected, 88% appear once; the ten largest clones hold roughly 7.4%. The specimen was peripheral blood, collected on day 0 of AZD1222 vaccination. All receptors come from an adult in good health.

V and J are TRBV7-8 and TRBJ2-7, with 8 bases fitting TRBD1. The CDR3 is 17 residues long. Germline trimming cut 1 base from V and 2 bases from J; bases unmatched to any gene: 10. CDR1 is SGHVS and CDR2 is FQNEAQ in the germline V gene. The CDR3 loop is CASSLGGSRGLPYEQYF. The DNA of the CDR3 is TGTGCCAGCAGCTTAGGAGGTAGCAGGGGGCTACCCTACGAGCAGTACTTC.

The gene calls are TRBV7-5 and TRBJ1-2; TRBD1 was called by the table and not checked on the DNA. TRBV7-5 is a documented pseudogene. The CDR3 runs 15 residues. The CDR3 sequence is CARSGTDSTNYGYTF. The CDR3 nucleotides read TGTGCCAGAAGCGGGACGGACAGTACTAACTATGGCTACACCTTC.

The chain carries TRBV18 and TRBJ2-3, with 11 bases identical to TRBD1. J lost 3 bases, V lost 6 bases, and 20 bases had no gene match. The CDR3 has 20 residues. Germline CDR1 KGHSH, CDR2 LQKENI. The CDR3 sequence: CASSSESQGTGGSRTDTQYF. The CDR3 DNA reads TGTGCCAGCTCGTCTGAGAGCCAGGGGACAGGGGGAAGTCGAACAGATACGCAGTATTTT.

The chain carries TRBV2 and TRBJ1-5, with a tentative D call TRBD1 (6 bases). CDR1 SNHLY and CDR2 FYNNEI come from the germline V gene. CDR3 length: 16 residues. The V end lost 2 bases, the J end lost 4 bases, and 15 bases lay between the germline ends. CDR3 loop: CASSELRGGRNQPQHF. CDR3 sequence (DNA): TGTGCCAGCAGTGAACTCCGCGGGGGCCGTAATCAGCCCCAGCATTTT.

The V and J genes are TRBV19 and TRBJ2-3; no reliable D call. Germline loops: CDR1 LNHDA, CDR2 SQIVND (reference sequence). The CDR3 sequence is 11 residues long. Trimming pared 6 bases from V and 8 bases from J, leaving 9 bases between. CDR3 in amino acids: CASRGFSTQYF. DNA of the CDR3: TGTGCCAGTAGGGGGTTTTCTACGCAGTATTTT.

This chain uses TRBV5-3 with TRBJ1-3; D remains ambiguous. TRBV5-3 has ORF status, its function being uncertain. CDR3 length: 12 amino acids. V shed 0 bases and J shed 4 bases, with 2 bases lying between them. The CDR3 protein is CARSLEGNTIYF. CDR3 in DNA: TGTGCCAGAAGCTTGGAAGGAAACACCATATATTTT.

The V call is TRBV5-1, the J call TRBJ2-3, with 13 positions matching TRBD2. In germline, CDR1 is SGHRS, CDR2 YFSETQ. CDR3 length: 16 amino acids. The trim removed 3 bases at V and 1 base at J, leaving 2 bases unmatched. In nucleotides, the CDR3 is TGCGCCAGCAGCTCTGGACTAGCGGGGGGCACAGATACGCAGTATTTT. It encodes CASSSGLAGGTDTQYF.

The V call is TRBV7-8, the J call TRBJ2-3, with 9 bases identical to TRBD2. CDR1 SGHVS and CDR2 FQNEAQ come from the germline V gene. J lost 4 bases, V lost 3 bases, and 5 bases had no gene match. The CDR3 has 15 residues. CDR3 protein: CASSFGSGGSDTQYF. The CDR3 DNA is TGTGCCAGCAGCTTTGGTAGCGGGGGTTCAGATACGCAGTATTTT.

The CDR3 region has the DNA TGTGCCAGCAGCCAAGGAACTGCGGAGCAGTTCTTC. Encoded protein: CASSQGTAEQFF. The gene calls are TRBV7-3 and TRBJ2-1; the D is unclear. V shed 5 bases and J shed 10 bases, with 12 bases lying between them. Germline CDR1 reads SGHTA; CDR2 reads FQGTGA. The CDR3 has 12 residues.

There are many counts of this clone. The chain recombines TRBV4-3 with TRBJ1-1, with 8 positions matching TRBD1. After removal of 4 bases from V and 4 bases from J, the junction contained 2 bases not matched to a gene. Germline lookup yields CDR1 LGHNA and CDR2 YSLEER. The length of the CDR3 is 13 residues. CDR3 amino acids: CASSLTGGTEAFF. The DNA of the CDR3 is TGCGCCAGCAGCCTTACAGGGGGCACTGAAGCTTTCTTT.

This sequence joins TRBV10-1 and TRBJ2-2; tentatively, D is TRBD2 (6 bases). The CDR3 has 14 residues. Trimming pared 6 bases from V and 1 base from J, leaving 9 bases between. The germline V gene encodes CDR1 WNHNN and CDR2 SYGVQD (reference sequence). In nucleotides, the CDR3 is TGCGCCAGCAGGGAGGGAGTGAACACCGGGGAGCTGTTTTTT. It translates to CASREGVNTGELFF.

The count of this clone is one. J is TRBJ1-5 and V is TRBV2; D uncertain. This CDR3 is built from 13 residues. V gave up 3 bases and J gave up 9 bases, with 12 bases separating them. Germline V gives CDR1 SNHLY, CDR2 FYNNEI. The CDR3 is CASSDGSPAPQHF. CDR3 bases: TGTGCCAGCAGTGACGGGTCCCCTGCGCCCCAGCATTTT.

The chain is built from TRBV10-1 and TRBJ2-5; D may be TRBD1 or TRBD2 (5 bases each). V shed 5 bases and J shed 4 bases, with 11 bases lying between them. CDR1 is WNHNN and CDR2 is SYGVQD in the germline V gene (reference sequence). The CDR3 sequence is 13 residues long. CDR3: CASSPGHAETQYF. CDR3 sequence (DNA): TGCGCCAGCAGTCCGGGGCATGCAGAGACCCAGTACTTC.

The chain employs TRBV5-4 and TRBJ2-1; 13 bases agree with TRBD2. From germline, CDR1 is SGHNT and CDR2 YYREEE (reference sequence). The CDR3 totals 17 residues. Trimming took 6 bases from V and 9 from J; bases not matched to a gene: 15. For the CDR3, the DNA is TGTGCCAGCACGACAGGGACTAGCGGGATAAATTCCGGTGAGCAGTTCTTC. This encodes CASTTGTSGINSGEQFF. Full variable domain (outside the CDR3, taken from reference TRBV5-4 and TRBJ2-1): ETGVTQSPTHLIKTRGQQVTLRCSSQSGHNTVSWYQQALGQGPQFIFQYYREEENGRGNFPPRFSGLQFPNYSSELNVNALELDDSALYLCASTTGTSGINSGEQFFGPGTRLTVL.

The rearrangement uses TRBV24-1 and TRBJ1-1, with TRBD1 as a possible D gene (6 bases). The V gene's germline CDR1 is KGHDR and CDR2 SFDVKD. The CDR3 covers 11 residues. Trimming took off 7 bases at V and 7 bases at J, with 9 bases between the two ends. CDR3 sequence: CATRRGDEAFF. The CDR3, as DNA: TGTGCCACCAGAAGGGGGGATGAAGCTTTCTTT.

The chain recombines TRBV6-2 or TRBV6-3 with TRBJ1-1, with D possibly being TRBD1 (5 bases). Between the trimmed V and J ends, which lost 0 bases and 1 base, there was a span of 18 bases. This CDR3 is built from 18 residues. The germline gives CDR1 MNHEY, CDR2 SVGEGT. CDR3 in DNA: TGTGCCAGCAGTTACTCGACTTCATCGGCCACAGGGAACACTGAAGCTTTCTTT. Translated: CASSYSTSSATGNTEAFF.

The chain uses TRBV12-3 or TRBV12-4 and TRBJ2-3; D is undetermined. The V end was cut by 6 bases, the J end by 4 bases, with 11 bases between. This CDR3 has 13 residues. CDR3 in amino acids: CASRPTASDTQYF. CDR3 nucleotide sequence: TGTGCCAGCAGACCCACTGCCTCAGATACGCAGTATTTT.

V is TRBV6-6 and J is TRBJ2-2, with D tentatively TRBD2 (6 bases). This CDR3 contains 14 residues. Germline CDR1 reads MNHNY; CDR2 reads SVGAGI (reference sequence). Between the trimmed V and J ends, which lost 5 bases and 8 bases, there was a span of 15 bases. The CDR3 DNA reads TGTGCCAGCAGTCTTATGCGGGATAGAGGGGAGCTGTTTTTT. This gives the protein CASSLMRDRGELFF.

This chain links TRBV9 with TRBJ1-3, with 7 bases lining up with TRBD1. The V gene's germline CDR1 is SGDLS and CDR2 YYNGEE. The CDR3 runs 15 residues. V trimming: 4 bases; J trimming: 0 bases; junction bases outside the gene matches: 4. The CDR3 DNA reads as TGTGCCAGCAGCCCCCGGACAGGCTCTGGAAACACCATATATTTT. Protein product: CASSPRTGSGNTIYF.

The chain combines TRBV5-1 with TRBJ1-2, with 7 bases that match TRBD1. The CDR3 loop spans 14 amino acids. V was pared by 2 bases and J by 3 bases, with 4 bases of the junction left unmatched. From germline, CDR1 is SGHRS and CDR2 YFSETQ. This CDR3 reads CASSLEGADYGYTF. CDR3 in DNA: TGCGCCAGCAGCTTAGAGGGGGCGGACTATGGCTACACCTTC.

This clone has only a few counts. This chain links TRBV6-5 with TRBJ1-4, with TRBD1 as a possible D gene (6 bases). The CDR3 has 15 amino acids. Trimming stripped 5 bases from V and 8 bases from J, with 18 bases between. CDR1 MNHEY and CDR2 SVGAGI come from the germline V gene. The DNA of the CDR3 is TGTGCCAGCAGTCAGCGTCAGGGGAGAGGCGAAAAACTGTTTTTT. Its translation is CASSQRQGRGEKLFF.

V gene TRBV19 combines with J gene TRBJ2-7; perhaps TRBD1 as D (6 bases). Germline assignment: CDR1 LNHDA and CDR2 SQIVND (reference sequence). Deletions cut 7 bases from V and 7 bases from J, with 17 bases between. This CDR3 contains 13 residues. The CDR3 loop is CASTSGASLEQYF. CDR3 bases: TGTGCCAGTACTTCAGGGGCCTCGTTGGAGCAGTACTTC.

The chain uses TRBV5-1 and TRBJ1-6, with unresolved D. The CDR3 spans 16 residues. Germline V gene lookup returns CDR1 SGHRS and CDR2 YFSETQ. Trimming shortened V by 7 bases and J by 7 bases, and 21 bases separated the two germline ends. The CDR3, as DNA: TGCGCCAGCGCCTCGCGAGGCCGGTCGGGCAATTCACCCCTCCACTTT. This translates into CASASRGRSGNSPLHF.

CDR3 nucleotides: TGTGCCAGCAGCCAAGGAGGGAGACGAAACTCCTACGAGCAGTACTTC. Translation gives CASSQGGRRNSYEQYF. This chain joins TRBV3-1 (or the pseudogene TRBV3-2) and TRBJ2-7, with D maybe TRBD2 (5 bases). CDR3 length equals 16 residues. The V and J ends lost 1 base and 0 bases respectively, with 13 bases between them. In germline, CDR1 is LGHDT, CDR2 YNNKEL (reference sequence).

V is TRBV19 and J is TRBJ1-3; TRBD1 aligns across 7 bases. Germline V gene data show CDR1 as LNHDA and CDR2 as SQIVND (reference sequence). With 6 bases clipped from V and 2 bases from J, the junction kept 10 bases outside the gene matches. The CDR3 has 16 amino acids. The CDR3 DNA reads as TGTGCCAGTAGCAGAACCCACAGGGGAACTGGAAACACCATATATTTT. It specifies CASSRTHRGTGNTIYF.